Presented here are 21 T cell receptor beta chains from one specimen sequenced in a study of cytomegalovirus exposure and HLA in healthy donors. Vbeta (60) and Jbeta (13) primers were used in the PCR. TCRdb's copy holds only in-frame clones and misses some; the assay was immunoSEQ multiplex PCR. The sample contains approximately 140,000 clones, around 79% of which appear only once. Sequenced sample: PBMCs. All receptors come from a man over 45 in good health and CMV-seropositive.

V gene TRBV14 combines with J gene TRBJ2-5, with TRBD2 matching over 14 bases. This CDR3 is 15 amino acids long. Unmatched junction bases numbered 3, after V lost 4 bases and J lost 5 bases. Germline loops: CDR1 SGHDN, CDR2 FVKESK. The CDR3 loop is CASSRRLAGGETQYF. CDR3 DNA: TGTGCCAGCAGCCGGCGACTAGCGGGAGGGGAGACCCAGTACTTC.

This sequence joins TRBV4-1 and TRBJ2-5; a possible D gene is TRBD1 (5 bases). The CDR3 is made up of 16 amino acids. V was cut by 0 bases and J by 0 bases, with 11 bases left in between. CDR1 is MGHRA, CDR2 YSYEKL, per germline. The CDR3 DNA reads as TGCGCCAGCAGCCAAGATCAAAACAGGAACCAAGAGACCCAGTACTTC. It specifies CASSQDQNRNQETQYF.

The chain is built from TRBV7-9 and TRBJ1-1; possibly TRBD1 for D (6 bases). Trimming left V 6 bases short and J 0 bases short, with 8 bases between. This CDR3 region has 13 residues. CDR1 SEHNR and CDR2 FQNEAQ come from the germline V gene (reference sequence). CDR3 bases: TGTGCCAGCAGAACAGGGATGAACACTGAAGCTTTCTTT. This encodes CASRTGMNTEAFF.

This clone was observed a few times. The gene calls are TRBV19 and TRBJ1-1; 7 bases line up with TRBD1. J lost 4 bases, V lost 1 base, and 9 bases had no gene match. Germline V gene sequence: CDR1 LNHDA, CDR2 SQIVND (reference sequence). This CDR3 region has 16 residues. The CDR3 coding sequence is TGTGCCAGTAGTATAGCCGCACGGGCAGGGGGCACTGAAGCTTTCTTT. Residues: CASSIAARAGGTEAFF.

The rearrangement links TRBV11-2 to TRBJ2-5; 7 positions match TRBD1. Germline lookup yields CDR1 SGHAT and CDR2 FQNNGV. The CDR3 consists of 14 residues. V gave up 1 base and J gave up 4 bases; unmatched junction bases: 3. Here the CDR3 DNA reads TGTGCCAGCAGCTTAGGACCAGGGGGAGAGACCCAGTACTTC. Translated, it gives CASSLGPGGETQYF.

The rearrangement uses TRBV19 and TRBJ2-1; D might be TRBD2 (6 bases). The germline CDR1 and CDR2 sequences are LNHDA and SQIVND (reference sequence). The ends were cut back, 5 bases at V and 4 bases at J, with 18 bases in the middle. This CDR3 region has 16 residues. CDR3 DNA: TGTGCCAGTAGTCAGCGGCGGGACGTCGGGTACAATGAGCAGTTCTTC. It codes for CASSQRRDVGYNEQFF.

The chain combines TRBV11-2 with TRBJ2-1; TRBD2 matches at 10 bases. The CDR3 runs to 16 residues. The V and J ends lost 5 bases and 1 base, in that order; junction bases with no gene match: 5. The germline V gene encodes CDR1 SGHAT and CDR2 FQNNGV. The DNA for the CDR3 is TGTGCCAGCAGCCCTTTTAGCGGGAGGTCCTACAATGAGCAGTTCTTC. This sequence encodes CASSPFSGRSYNEQFF.

The CDR3 loop reads CASSVATRQQTGELFF. The CDR3 DNA reads as TGTGCCAGCAGCGTAGCTACAAGACAACAAACCGGGGAGCTGTTTTTT. The gene calls are TRBV9 and TRBJ2-2; D is ambiguous. There are 16 residues in the CDR3. CDR1 is SGDLS, CDR2 YYNGEE, per germline. V lost 0 bases and J 5 bases, leaving 14 bases between the germline ends.

This clone appeared once. This sequence joins TRBV19 and TRBJ2-3, with TRBD2 matching over 14 bases. Germline-derived CDR1 and CDR2 are LNHDA and SQIVND (reference sequence). The CDR3 has 19 residues. The trim removed 7 bases at V and 2 bases at J, leaving 14 bases unmatched. The CDR3 loop is CASTGTSGRGTPHTDTQYF. The CDR3 bases are TGTGCCAGTACGGGGACTAGCGGGAGAGGCACACCACACACAGATACGCAGTATTTT.

The V call is TRBV11-2, the J call TRBJ1-4; D might be TRBD1 (6 bases). The CDR3 contains 14 residues. Germline CDR1 SGHAT, CDR2 FQNNGV. V was cut by 5 bases and J by 5 bases, with 12 bases left in between. The CDR3 loop reads CASSPGGPNEKLFF. The CDR3 coding sequence is TGTGCCAGCAGCCCGGGGGGGCCCAATGAAAAACTGTTTTTT.

This chain joins TRBV5-6 and TRBJ1-1; D is possibly TRBD1 (6 bases). This CDR3 has 15 residues. The V gene lost 3 bases and the J gene lost 4 bases, with 16 bases spanning the gap. Germline CDR1 is SGHDT and CDR2 is YYEEEE. The CDR3 DNA sequence: TGTGCCAGCAGCTCAACTTTAACAGGGACCACTGAAGCTTTCTTT. Its translation: CASSSTLTGTTEAFF.

The chain links TRBV30 to TRBJ2-5, with 9 nucleotides matching TRBD2. CDR1 and CDR2 (germline): GTSNPN, SVGIG (reference sequence). The junction had 3 bases not matched to a gene; V was cut back by 6 bases and J by 4 bases. This CDR3 region has 12 residues. The CDR3 here is CACLREGETQYF. As DNA, the CDR3 is TGTGCCTGTCTGCGGGAGGGAGAGACCCAGTACTTC.

The chain combines TRBV18 with TRBJ1-1; D remains ambiguous. The CDR3 covers 14 residues. Germline lookup yields CDR1 KGHSH and CDR2 LQKENI. V was clipped by 1 base and J by 4 bases, with 10 bases between them. CDR3 nucleotides: TGTGCCAGCTCACCACGGCGGGGAGCCACTGAAGCTTTCTTT. It specifies CASSPRRGATEAFF.

The V gene is TRBV2, the J gene TRBJ1-6, with D unresolved. The ends were cut back, 5 bases at V and 9 bases at J, with 8 bases in the middle. CDR1 and CDR2 (germline): SNHLY, FYNNEI. This CDR3 comprises 12 residues. CDR3 in amino acids: CASSRSGSPLHF. The CDR3 bases are TGTGCCAGCAGTCGGTCGGGTTCACCCCTCCACTTT.

The genes are TRBV5-4 and TRBJ2-3; 13 bases fit TRBD2. The CDR3 contains 16 residues. The germline gives CDR1 SGHNT, CDR2 YYREEE (reference sequence). V lost 4 bases, J lost 4 bases, and 6 bases stayed unmatched. The CDR3 loop reads CASSSWTSGSADTQYF. The CDR3 DNA reads TGTGCCAGCAGCAGCTGGACTAGCGGGAGTGCAGATACGCAGTATTTT.

The chain links TRBV28 to TRBJ1-4; 8 nucleotides line up with TRBD1. The germline V gene has CDR1 MDHEN and CDR2 SYDVKM. This CDR3 has 15 residues. Unmatched junction bases numbered 3, after V lost 2 bases and J lost 4 bases. CDR3 residues: CASSLGTGFNEKLFF. The CDR3 DNA follows: TGTGCCAGCAGTTTAGGGACAGGCTTTAATGAAAAACTGTTTTTT.

The V gene is TRBV2, the J gene TRBJ1-1; a weak D match, TRBD1 (6 bases). The CDR3 consists of 15 residues. The V and J ends lost 5 bases and 2 bases respectively, with 15 bases between them. CDR1 is SNHLY, CDR2 FYNNEI, per germline. The CDR3 is CASSRTPGHNTEAFF. As DNA, the CDR3 is TGTGCCAGCAGTCGTACCCCGGGACACAACACTGAAGCTTTCTTT.

The chain joins TRBV11-2 to TRBJ2-1; TRBD2 matches at 11 bases. Trimming cost V 5 bases and J 5 bases; bases outside gene matches: 8. This CDR3 is built from 16 residues. Per the germline V gene, CDR1 is SGHAT and CDR2 is FQNNGV. The DNA of the CDR3 is TGTGCCAGCAGCCCACGACTAGCGGGAATAAACAATGAGCAGTTCTTC. Residues: CASSPRLAGINNEQFF.

The CDR3 nucleotides read TGCGCCAGCAGCTTGGCCCAACAGCTGGGAAACACCATATATTTT. Encoded protein: CASSLAQQLGNTIYF. The genes are TRBV5-1 and TRBJ1-3; no definite D call. This CDR3 contains 15 residues. CDR1 and CDR2 (germline): SGHRS, YFSETQ. The V and J ends lost 0 bases and 4 bases respectively, with 11 bases between them. Filled out from reference TRBV5-1 and TRBJ1-3, the complete variable domain reads KAGVTQTPRYLIKTRGQQVTLSCSPISGHRSVSWYQQTPGQGLQFLFEYFSETQRNKGNFPGRFSGRQFSNSRSEMNVSTLELGDSALYLCASSLAQQLGNTIYFGEGSWLTVV.

This sequence joins TRBV29-1 and TRBJ1-2; 8 bases align to TRBD1. The germline V gene encodes CDR1 SQVTM and CDR2 ANQGSEA. The CDR3 is made up of 13 amino acids. With V trimmed by 8 bases and J by 8 bases, 13 bases remained unmatched. CDR3 loop: CSILATGATGYTF. The CDR3 DNA reads as TGCAGCATCCTTGCGACAGGGGCGACGGGCTACACCTTC. The whole variable domain, remainder taken from reference TRBV29-1 and TRBJ1-2, is SAVISQKPSRDICQRGTSLTIQCQVDSQVTMMFWYRQQPGQSLTLIATANQGSEATYESGFVIDKFPISRPNLTFSTLTVSNMSPEDSSIYLCSILATGATGYTFGSGTRLTVV.

The rearrangement links TRBV25-1 to TRBJ1-2, with 9 bases fitting TRBD1. CDR1 and CDR2 (germline): MGHDK, SYGVNS. The CDR3 sequence is 15 residues long. After removal of 3 bases from V and 4 bases from J, the junction contained 6 bases not matched to a gene. The CDR3 here is CASSEGTGIPYGYTF. The CDR3 DNA reads as TGTGCCAGCAGTGAGGGGACAGGGATACCCTATGGCTACACCTTC.